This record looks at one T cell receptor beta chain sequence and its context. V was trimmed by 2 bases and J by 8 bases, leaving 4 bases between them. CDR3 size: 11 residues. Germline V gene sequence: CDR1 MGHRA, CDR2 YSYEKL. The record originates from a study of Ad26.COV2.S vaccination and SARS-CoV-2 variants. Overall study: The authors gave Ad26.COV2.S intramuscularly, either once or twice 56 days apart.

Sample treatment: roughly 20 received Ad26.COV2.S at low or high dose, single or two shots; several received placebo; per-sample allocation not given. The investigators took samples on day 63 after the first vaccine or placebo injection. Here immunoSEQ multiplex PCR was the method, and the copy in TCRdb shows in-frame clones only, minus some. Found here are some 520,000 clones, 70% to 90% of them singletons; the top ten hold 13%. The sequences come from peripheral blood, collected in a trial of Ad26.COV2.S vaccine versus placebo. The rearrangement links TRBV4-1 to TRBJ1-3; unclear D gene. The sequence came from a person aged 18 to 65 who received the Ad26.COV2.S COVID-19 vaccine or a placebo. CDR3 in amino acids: CASSQRDTIYF. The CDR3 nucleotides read TGCGCCAGCAGCCAACGGGACACCATATATTTT.